The T cell receptor beta chain described here comes from a study of blood T cell repertoires in COVID-19. Trimming left V 5 bases short and J 5 bases short, with 13 bases between. This CDR3 region has 13 residues. Germline loops: CDR1 MNHEY, CDR2 SMNVEV (reference sequence). Libraries were prepared by immunoSEQ multiplex PCR; TCRdb keeps only in-frame clonotypes and omits some of them. The table shows roughly 200,000 clones, with about 90% occurring only once. Sequencing was performed on peripheral blood. The sequence was collected from a young man with active or convalescent COVID-19. V is TRBV27 and J is TRBJ2-7; no firm D call. The CDR3 DNA reads TGTGCCAGCAGTCCCCCGGAGTTTGACGAGCAGTACTTC. This sequence encodes CASSPPEFDEQYF.